This T cell receptor beta chain was captured in a study of T-cell reconstitution after alpha-beta-depleted transplantation in children. V was shortened by 5 bases and J by 7 bases, with 18 bases between the two germline ends. CDR1 MGHRA and CDR2 YSYEKL come from the germline V gene. The length of the CDR3 is 15 residues. Comment on this clonotype: No antigen is known for it.

Study-wide points: About two months after transplant, alpha-beta T cells reportedly came from several hundred expanded graft clones. One year after transplant, T-cell counts and diversity came mostly from newly produced T cells.

A library of TCRbeta sequences, prepared with unique molecular identifiers, was generated. Via MiXCR, TCRdb re-called the PCR reads, giving one row per CDR3 protein. The table shows 540,000 or so distinct CDR3 sequences, with roughly 23% occurring only once. This TCR was sampled from a boy under two years old who had a stem cell transplant for acute myeloid leukemia, so the T cells may come from the graft donor. The chain uses TRBV4-1 and TRBJ2-1; maybe TRBD2 (6 bases). The sequencing used PBMCs, mostly from graft donor cells, collected 360 days after TCRalphabeta/CD19-depleted stem cell transplant. In nucleotides, the CDR3 is TGCGCCAGCAGCTCAGGGCCTAGCGTTGGTAATGAGCAGTTCTTC. This translates into CASSSGPSVGNEQFF.